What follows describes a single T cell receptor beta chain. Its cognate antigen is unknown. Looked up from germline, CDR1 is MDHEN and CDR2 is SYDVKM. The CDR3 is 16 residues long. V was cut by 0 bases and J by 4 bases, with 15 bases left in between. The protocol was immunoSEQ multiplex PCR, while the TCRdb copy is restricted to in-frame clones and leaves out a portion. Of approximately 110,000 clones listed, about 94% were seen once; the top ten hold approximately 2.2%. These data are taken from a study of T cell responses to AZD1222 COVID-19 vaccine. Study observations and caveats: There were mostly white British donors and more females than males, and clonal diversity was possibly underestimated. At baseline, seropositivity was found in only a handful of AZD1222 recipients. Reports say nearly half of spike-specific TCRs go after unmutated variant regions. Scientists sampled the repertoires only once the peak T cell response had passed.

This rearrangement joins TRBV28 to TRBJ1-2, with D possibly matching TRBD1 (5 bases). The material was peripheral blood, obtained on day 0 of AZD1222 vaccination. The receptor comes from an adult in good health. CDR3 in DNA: TGTGCCAGCAGTTTATGGCAGGGTAGGGTGGCCTATGGCTACACCTTC. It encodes CASSLWQGRVAYGYTF.